These 21 T cell receptor beta chains originate from one sample sequenced in a study of CD8+ T cells in alopecia areata listed by TCRdb under 2018. The method was the immunoSEQ multiplex PCR assay. For TCR sequencing, RNA was extracted from every sample and reverse transcribed into cDNA to serve as template. Held by TCRdb, this immuneACCESS table contains in-frame sequences only and omits some clones. Under half of the omission traces to an unresolved V gene where checked; the cause of the rest is unknown. In all, the sample holds about 180,000 clones, and more than 60% of those were seen once. The ten largest clonotypes hold roughly 1.7% of the sample. Sample time point, as interpreted from the label and publication: baseline before oral tofacitinib. This material consisted of CD4+ T cells sorted from blood, taken at week 0. Receptor source: a human donor with alopecia areata.

In its sample, this clone was seen once. The rearrangement links TRBV6-5 to TRBJ2-7, with a possible D match to TRBD1 (6 bases). V was cut by 0 bases and J by 3 bases, with 12 bases left in between. The CDR3 is 15 amino acids. Germline CDR1 is MNHEY and CDR2 is SVGAGI. In DNA, the CDR3 is TGTGCCAGCAGTTACTCGACAGGCCGAGGCTACGAGCAGTACTTC. Protein sequence: CASSYSTGRGYEQYF.

CDR3 sequence: CASSPRGGEGRNEQFF. For the CDR3, the DNA is TGTGCCAGCAGCCCGAGAGGGGGGGAAGGTCGGAATGAGCAGTTCTTC. This chain uses TRBV9 with TRBJ2-1; a weak D match, TRBD2 (7 bases). Germline CDR1 reads SGDLS; CDR2 reads YYNGEE. V shed 4 bases and J shed 7 bases, with 21 bases lying between them. The CDR3 is 16 amino acids.

This chain joins TRBV7-2 and TRBJ2-7; 11 nucleotides agree with TRBD2. Per the germline V gene, CDR1 is SGHTA and CDR2 is FQGNSA. This CDR3 has 14 amino acids. V lost 1 base and J lost 7; bases outside the gene matches: 3. The CDR3 loop is CASSLGLAGLEQYF. CDR3 DNA sequence: TGTGCCAGCAGCTTAGGACTAGCGGGGCTGGAGCAGTACTTC.

The V call is TRBV1, the J call TRBJ2-6; the table's D call, TRBD2, was not checked against the DNA. TRBV1 is a listed pseudogene. CDR3 size: 14 residues. In DNA form, the CDR3 reads TGCACCAGCCCGGAGGGTTCTGGGGCCAACGTCCTGACTTTC. It yields the protein CTSPEGSGANVLTF.

This clone came up a few times. This chain joins TRBV2 and TRBJ2-7; TRBD1 matches 7 bases. J gave up 0 bases and V 6 bases, and 5 bases lay outside the gene matches. This CDR3 comprises 14 residues. Germline loops: CDR1 SNHLY, CDR2 FYNNEI. CDR3 in DNA: TGTGCCAGCAGAAGGGGGCTTAGCTCCTACGAGCAGTACTTC. Translation: CASRRGLSSYEQYF. Together with reference TRBV2 and TRBJ2-7, the CDR3 gives the full variable domain: EPEVTQTPSHQVTQMGQEVILRCVPISNHLYFYWYRQILGQKVEFLVSFYNNEISEKSEIFDDQFSVERPDGSNFTLKIRSTKLEDSAMYFCASRRGLSSYEQYFGPGTRLTVT.

The chain is built from TRBV5-6 and TRBJ1-2; 9 nucleotides line up with TRBD1. The CDR3 loop spans 14 amino acids. The trim removed 0 bases at V and 8 bases at J, leaving 5 bases unmatched. Germline CDR1 reads SGHDT; CDR2 reads YYEEEE. DNA of the CDR3: TGTGCCAGCAGCTTGGCCGGGACAGGGCAAGGCTACACCTTC. Its protein product is CASSLAGTGQGYTF.

Of note for this clone: This same CDR3 is encoded by further DNA sequences in the sample. The chain is built from TRBV29-1 and TRBJ2-1; maybe TRBD2 (6 bases). With 7 bases removed from V and 5 bases from J, the gap between germline ends came to 6 bases. Germline CDR1 is SQVTM and CDR2 is ANQGSEA. The CDR3 is 10 amino acids. CDR3 DNA: TGCAGCGGGGGGGACAATGAGCAGTTCTTC. Amino acid sequence: CSGGDNEQFF.

V gene TRBV29-1 combines with J gene TRBJ2-1, with 8 bases matching TRBD1. Trimming took 6 bases from V and 7 from J; bases not matched to a gene: 11. This CDR3 has 14 amino acids. Germline values: CDR1 SQVTM, CDR2 ANQGSEA. CDR3 coding DNA: TGCAGCGTCTCGGACAGGGTAAAACTGAATGAGCAGTTCTTC. It translates to CSVSDRVKLNEQFF.

The rearrangement joins TRBV6-6 to TRBJ2-3; D gene uncertain. Germline CDR1 and CDR2: MNHNY and SVGAGI (reference sequence). This CDR3 is 14 amino acids long. Trimming cost V 5 bases and J 3 bases, with 12 bases left between them. The CDR3 bases are TGTGCCAGCAGTAGGCACGATCGTACAGATACGCAGTATTTT. It translates to CASSRHDRTDTQYF.

This clone was detected only a few times. This same CDR3 is encoded by further DNA sequences in the sample. The chain uses TRBV9 and TRBJ2-5, with TRBD1 identical over 7 bases. Germline V gene data show CDR1 as SGDLS and CDR2 as YYNGEE. The ends lost 2 bases at V and 1 base at J; junction bases unmatched: 2. There are 14 residues in the CDR3. CDR3 coding DNA: TGTGCCAGCAGCGTGGGACAGACCCAAGAGACCCAGTACTTC. Protein sequence: CASSVGQTQETQYF.

The chain is built from TRBV4-3 and TRBJ1-2; no firm D call. Germline V CDR1 and CDR2: LGHNA, YSLEER. Trimming left V 1 base short and J 6 bases short, with 15 bases between. This CDR3 is built from 15 residues. CDR3 amino acids: CASSQGFKGSDGYTF. CDR3 nucleotides: TGCGCCAGCAGCCAAGGTTTTAAGGGTTCTGATGGCTACACCTTC.

CDR3 in amino acids: CATSIARGGRFGFGTQYF. The CDR3 bases are TGTGCCACCAGCATTGCCAGGGGAGGGAGGTTCGGATTCGGTACGCAGTATTTT. V gene TRBV15 combines with J gene TRBJ2-3; the D gene is possibly TRBD2 (7 bases). Germline V gene lookup returns CDR1 LNHNV and CDR2 YYDKDF (reference sequence). The CDR3 contains 18 residues. V was clipped by 4 bases and J by 8 bases, with 28 bases between them.

This rearrangement joins TRBV5-6 to TRBJ2-4; 8 nucleotides align to TRBD1. The germline V gene has CDR1 SGHDT and CDR2 YYEEEE. CDR3 size: 13 residues. V trimming: 2 bases; J trimming: 15 bases; junction bases outside the gene matches: 10. CDR3 amino acids: CASSFLGQVLWYF. The CDR3 region has the DNA TGTGCCAGCAGCTTTCTGGGACAGGTCCTCTGGTACTTC. The variable domain in full, with the rest retrieved from reference TRBV5-6 and TRBJ2-4, is DAGVTQSPTHLIKTRGQQVTLRCSPKSGHDTVSWYQQALGQGPQFIFQYYEEEERQRGNFPDRFSGHQFPNYSSELNVNALLLGDSALYLCASSFLGQVLWYFGAGTRLSVL.

The J gene is TRBJ2-3, the V gene TRBV2, with 11 positions matching TRBD2. Trimming took 8 bases from V and 3 from J; bases not matched to a gene: 4. Germline assignment: CDR1 SNHLY and CDR2 FYNNEI. This CDR3 has 14 amino acids. This CDR3 is CASQTSGATDTQYF. The CDR3 coding sequence is TGTGCCAGCCAGACTAGCGGGGCTACAGATACGCAGTATTTT. Full variable domain (outside the CDR3, taken from reference TRBV2 and TRBJ2-3): EPEVTQTPSHQVTQMGQEVILRCVPISNHLYFYWYRQILGQKVEFLVSFYNNEISEKSEIFDDQFSVERPDGSNFTLKIRSTKLEDSAMYFCASQTSGATDTQYFGPGTRLTVL.

The chain carries TRBV7-2 and TRBJ2-1; 9 nucleotides align to TRBD2. After removal of 2 bases from V and 10 bases from J, the junction contained 6 bases not matched to a gene. Germline CDR1 and CDR2: SGHTA and FQGNSA. This CDR3 is 14 amino acids long. The CDR3 bases are TGTGCCAGCAGCTTAAGGGGTAGCGGGGGAGAGCAGTTCTTC. Translated: CASSLRGSGGEQFF.

J is TRBJ1-2 and V is TRBV25-1; D remains ambiguous. Trimming took off 4 bases at V and 3 bases at J, with 12 bases between the two ends. Germline V CDR1 and CDR2: MGHDK, SYGVNS. This CDR3 contains 14 residues. The CDR3 spells CASSVLEEDYGYTF. The CDR3, as DNA: TGTGCCAGCAGTGTACTCGAGGAAGACTATGGCTACACCTTC.

CDR3 residues: CASGTRQASRYEQYF. CDR3 nucleotide sequence: TGTGCCAGCGGAACCCGACAGGCCAGCCGCTACGAGCAGTACTTC. The chain joins TRBV7-9 to TRBJ2-7, with D possibly being TRBD1 (6 bases). The CDR3 is made up of 15 amino acids. V was pared by 8 bases and J by 3 bases, with 20 bases between. CDR1 and CDR2 from the germline V gene are SEHNR and FQNEAQ (reference sequence). The full variable domain, rest sourced from reference TRBV7-9 and TRBJ2-7, is DTGVSQNPRHKITKRGQNVTFRCDPISEHNRLYWYRQTLGQGPEFLTYFQNEAQLEKSRLLSDRFSAERPKGSFSTLEIQRTEQGDSAMYLCASGTRQASRYEQYFGPGTRLTVT.

This chain joins TRBV4-2 and TRBJ2-3, with 12 bases identical to TRBD2. Germline V gene lookup returns CDR1 LGHNA and CDR2 YNFKEQ. This CDR3 has 16 residues. Trimming at V came to 5 bases and at J to 4 bases, leaving 7 bases not matched to a gene. As DNA, the CDR3 is TGTGCCAGCAGCAACCCTAGCGGGGGGGCCGCAGATACGCAGTATTTT. Its translation: CASSNPSGGAADTQYF.

This clone has just a few counts. CDR3 in amino acids: CASSRTGVGQPQHF. CDR3 DNA: TGTGCCAGCTCACGGACAGGGGTTGGTCAGCCCCAGCATTTT. V usage is TRBV25-1 and J usage is TRBJ1-5, with 9 bases fitting TRBD1. Trimming removed 8 bases from V and 6 bases from J; junction bases left unmatched: 8. The CDR3 extends over 14 amino acids. CDR1 is MGHDK, CDR2 SYGVNS, per germline. The complete variable domain, with remaining parts taken from reference TRBV25-1 and TRBJ1-5, reads EADIYQTPRYLVIGTGKKITLECSQTMGHDKMYWYQQDPGMELHLIHYSYGVNSTEKGDLSSESTVSRIRTEHFPLTLESARPSHTSQYLCASSRTGVGQPQHFGDGTRLSIL.

The chain couples TRBV29-1 to TRBJ2-7; TRBD1 agrees at 9 bases. V gave up 6 bases and J gave up 3 bases; unmatched junction bases: 6. CDR3 length: 13 residues. CDR1 is SQVTM and CDR2 is ANQGSEA in the germline V gene. DNA of the CDR3: TGCAGCGTCCCCGGGACAGGGATCTACGAGCAGTACTTC. It translates to CSVPGTGIYEQYF.

This clone was detected only a few times. The chain couples TRBV20-1 to TRBJ2-1, with D uncertain. The V gene lost 2 bases and the J gene lost 10 bases, with 9 bases spanning the gap. The CDR3 extends over 11 amino acids. Germline V gene data show CDR1 as DFQATT and CDR2 as SNEGSKA (reference sequence). This CDR3 reads CSARHTTEQFF. Here the CDR3 DNA reads TGCAGTGCTAGACACACAACCGAGCAGTTCTTC.